Described below is a single T cell receptor beta chain sequence and its context. This clonotype was observed a few times. Its target antigen remains unknown. No base quality values were provided; no much bigger clone lies one nucleotide off. These data are taken from a study of response to subunit inactivated influenza vaccine (dated 2018 in TCRdb). Describing the broader study: Deep quantitative profiling of the T cell receptor repertoire was used in the study to follow responses to a trivalent subunit inactivated influenza vaccine.

Libraries were made using RT-PCR. Data came from an Illumina HiSeq 2500. TCRdb cleaned the public reads at Q25 with fastp, built clones with MiXCR and kept in-frame beta chains. For every CDR3 protein sequence, its rows merge into one entry that carries the most common genes and DNA. Recorded for this sample are 250,000 to 350,000 distinct CDR3 sequences; about 20% of them occurred a single time. The ten largest clonotypes hold about a tenth of the sample. The CDR3 runs 16 amino acids, cysteine and phenylalanine included. Here the CDR3 DNA is all that survives: 48 bases in frame from base 1. V is trimmed back by 5 bases and J by 7 bases, and the junction contains 17 bases that no gene match accounts for. What the study reported, not specific to this receptor: The authors proposed that each seasonal influenza vaccination may bring in only a limited number of new T cells.

The source was PBMCs from blood, collected approximately 22 months after vaccination. This sequence uses TRBV12-3 or TRBV12-4 and TRBJ2-7; TRBD1 fits 7 bases in the junction. This TCR was recovered from a man aged 45 to 75 who received an inactivated influenza vaccine. Donor details come from another sample of the same person, matched by shared clones. The CDR3: CASSPIDRDLGQEQYF. In nucleotides, the sequence is TGTGCCAGCAGTCCGATCGACAGGGATCTGGGCCAGGAGCAGTACTTC.